A selection of T cell receptor beta chains follows, all from one sample in a study of identical twins. From the 5' RACE reads, TCRdb called clonotypes with MiXCR, one entry per CDR3 protein. The table lists about 480,000 distinct CDR3 sequences, 11% to 15% of them singletons. These data are also associated with another study on yellow fever vaccine responses in identical twins.

Material for sequencing was CD4+ T cells sorted from blood. The receptors derive from a woman aged 18-29 years in good health. Each CDR3 is given with its conserved first and last residue. The D gene is left open where the match is weak. Clone size appears in some rows only: once, few, many, or a class for an expanded clone.

TRBJ2-5 - TRBV7-8 - TGTGCCAGCAGCGAGGCCGTCGGCAGGACCCAGTGGTACTTC CASSEAVGRTQWYF
TRBJ2-2 - TRBV6-4 - TGTGCCAGCAGTGAGTCGGTGTGGGGTAACACCGGGGAGCTGTTTTTT CASSESVWGNTGELFF
TRBJ2-7 - TRBV7-9 few TGTGCCAGCAGCGATAGTCTCCTCTCCTACGAGCAGTACTTC CASSDSLLSYEQYF
TRBJ2-1 TRBD2 TRBV6-1 few TGTGCCAGCAGTCGGACTAGCGGGATTAGAGAGCAGTTCTTC CASSRTSGIREQFF
TRBJ1-1 - TRBV29-1 - TGCAGCGTTCAGATCTTGACTGAAGCTTTCTTT CSVQILTEAFF
TRBJ2-5 - TRBV20-1 few TGCAGTGCTAGCAGACTAGTTTTCCGGGAGACCCAGTACTTC CSASRLVFRETQYF
TRBJ2-1 TRBD1 TRBV11-2 - TGTGCCAGCACCGGACAGGGGGTCTACAATGAGCAGTTCTTC CASTGQGVYNEQFF
TRBJ2-2 TRBD2 TRBV28 - TGTGCCAGCAGTTTGGGACTAGCGGGGGGGCATGGCACCGGGGAGCTGTTTTTT CASSLGLAGGHGTGELFF
TRBJ1-1 TRBD1 TRBV5-1 - TGCGCCAGCAGCTTGGGACCGACAGGGGGCTCGGCAATAACTGAAGCTTTCTTT CASSLGPTGGSAITEAFF
TRBJ2-1 TRBD2 TRBV18 - TGTGCCAGCTCACCACGGCAGACTAGCGGCAATGAGCAGTTCTTC CASSPRQTSGNEQFF
TRBJ2-3 - TRBV5-1 - TGCGCCAGCAGCTTGGGGGGGAGCTCCAGCACAGATACGCAGTATTTT CASSLGGSSSTDTQYF
TRBJ2-3 TRBD2 TRBV5-1 - TGCGCCAGCAGCTATGGACTAGCGACGAGCACAGATACGCAGTATTTT CASSYGLATSTDTQYF
TRBJ2-1 TRBD2 TRBV4-1 many TGCGCCAGCAGCCAAGCCGATCTTGGACTAGCACTAGGTGAGCAGTTCTTC CASSQADLGLALGEQFF
TRBJ1-2 - TRBV29-1 few TGCAGCGCCGACACGGGTGGCTATGGCTACACCTTC CSADTGGYGYTF
TRBJ1-1 - TRBV10-3 few TGTGCCATCAGTGAGCCGGGCAACATGAACACTGAAGCTTTCTTT CAISEPGNMNTEAFF
TRBJ2-4 - TRBV6-2/TRBV6-3 - TGTGCCAGCAGTTCTCAGGTGGATTTGAACATTCAGTACTTC CASSSQVDLNIQYF
TRBJ2-7 TRBD1 TRBV28 few TGTGCCAGCAGTTTATTAGGAGACAGGGAAAAAGGCTACGAGCAGTACTTC CASSLLGDREKGYEQYF
TRBJ2-7 TRBD2 TRBV3-1 few TGTGCCAGCAGCCCGGGACTAGCCACCTACGAGCAGTACTTC CASSPGLATYEQYF
TRBJ2-7 - TRBV30 - TGTGCCTGGAGTGAGGTGACCTACGAGCAGTACTTC CAWSEVTYEQYF
TRBJ2-7 - TRBV20-1 - TGCAGTGCTAAAGCGACAGGACTCCCTTACGAGCAGTACTTC CSAKATGLPYEQYF
TRBJ2-5 TRBD2 TRBV2 once TGTGCCAGCGCTAGCGGGGTGGAGACCCAGTACTTC CASASGVETQYF
TRBJ1-6 - TRBV7-2 few TGTGCCAGCAGGTCCGCCCCTACCAATTCACCCCTCCACTTT CASRSAPTNSPLHF
TRBJ1-2 - TRBV12-3/TRBV12-4 - TGTGCCAGCAGTTTAACGGGGGGCGGCAACTATGGCTACACCTTC CASSLTGGGNYGYTF
TRBJ2-1 TRBD2 TRBV4-2 - TGTGCCAGCAGCCAAGGGACTAGCGGGGGGAATGAGCAGTTCTTC CASSQGTSGGNEQFF
TRBJ2-3 - TRBV5-1 - TGCGCCAGCAGCTTGGAGCCAGGGATTAGCACAGATACGCAGTATTTT CASSLEPGISTDTQYF